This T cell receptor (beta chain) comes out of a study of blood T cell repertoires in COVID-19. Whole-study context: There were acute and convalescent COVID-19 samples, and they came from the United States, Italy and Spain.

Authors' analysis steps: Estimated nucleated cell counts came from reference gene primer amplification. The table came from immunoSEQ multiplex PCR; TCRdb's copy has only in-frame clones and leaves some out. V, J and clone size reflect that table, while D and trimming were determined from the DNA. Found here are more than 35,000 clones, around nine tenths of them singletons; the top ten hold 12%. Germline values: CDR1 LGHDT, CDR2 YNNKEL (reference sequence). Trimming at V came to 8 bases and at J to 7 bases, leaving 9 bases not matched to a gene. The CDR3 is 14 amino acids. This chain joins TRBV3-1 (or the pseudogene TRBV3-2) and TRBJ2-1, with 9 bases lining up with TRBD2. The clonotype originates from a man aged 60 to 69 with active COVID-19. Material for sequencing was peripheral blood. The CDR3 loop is CASGGASGTNEQFF. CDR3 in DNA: TGTGCCAGCGGGGGGGCTAGCGGGACGAATGAGCAGTTCTTC.